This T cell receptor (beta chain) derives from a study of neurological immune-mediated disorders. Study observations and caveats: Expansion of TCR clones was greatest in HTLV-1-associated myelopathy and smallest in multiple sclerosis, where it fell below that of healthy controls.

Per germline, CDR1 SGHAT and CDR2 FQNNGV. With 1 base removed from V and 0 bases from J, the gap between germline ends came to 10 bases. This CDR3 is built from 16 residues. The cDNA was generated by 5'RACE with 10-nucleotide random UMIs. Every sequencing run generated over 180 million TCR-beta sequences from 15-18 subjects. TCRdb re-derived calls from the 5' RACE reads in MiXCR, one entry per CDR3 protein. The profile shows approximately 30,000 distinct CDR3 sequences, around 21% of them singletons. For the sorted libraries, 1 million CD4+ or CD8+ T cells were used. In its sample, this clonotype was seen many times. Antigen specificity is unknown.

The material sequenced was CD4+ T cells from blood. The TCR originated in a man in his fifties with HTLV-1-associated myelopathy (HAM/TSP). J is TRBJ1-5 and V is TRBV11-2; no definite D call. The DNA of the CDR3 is TGTGCCAGCAGCTTAGCTGTAGCGTATAGCAATCAGCCCCAGCATTTT. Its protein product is CASSLAVAYSNQPQHF.